The sequence of this TCR beta chain was determined in a study of shared clonotypes between healthy human individuals. A note on this clone: The antigen is not known.

Notes on the study in general: Clonotypes which were not shared had lower generation probabilities than clonotypes that all four donors shared. Around 5.4% of naive CD4 clonotypes were common to several donors.

All donors were healthy HIV-negative adults lacking recent acute infections or vaccinations. Genomic DNA belonging to each subset was distributed in equal measure over several immunoSEQ plates. Some clones are missing from TCRdb's copy, which holds only in-frame ones; the method was immunoSEQ multiplex PCR. The table has about 1 million clones, under 80% seen once. The specimen sequenced was memory CD4+ T cells sorted from blood. Subset reported: CD45RA-negative fraction. The source of this sequence is a man younger than 30 in good health.

The CDR3 coding sequence is TGCGCCAGCAGCAGCAGTAGTAACTCCTACAATGAGCAGTTCTTC. Translation gives CASSSSSNSYNEQFF. The gene calls are TRBV5-1 and TRBJ2-1; D not resolved. Germline V gene sequence: CDR1 SGHRS, CDR2 YFSETQ. This CDR3 spans 15 amino acids. Trimming shortened V by 4 bases and J by 0 bases, and 11 bases separated the two germline ends.